This paragraph reports one TCR beta chain. This sample was taken from a study of blood T cell repertoires in COVID-19. On the study more broadly: COVID-19 samples, acute and convalescent, were from the United States, Italy and Spain.

This CDR3 has 14 residues. Germline V gene sequence: CDR1 LNHDA, CDR2 SQIVND (reference sequence). The J segment lost 2 bases and the V segment lost 4 bases, leaving 5 bases of the junction unmatched. In the original processing: The assay estimated nucleated cells by amplifying reference gene primers. The table came from immunoSEQ multiplex PCR; TCRdb's copy has only in-frame clones and leaves some out. The D gene and trimming were derived from the DNA, and the V and J assignments and clone size from that table. In the table there are about 160,000 clones, about 86% of which are singletons. What was sequenced was peripheral blood. The sequence was obtained from a man between 65 and 80 years old with acute or convalescent COVID-19. The chain carries TRBV19 and TRBJ2-7; 7 positions agree with TRBD1. The CDR3 loop is CASSSRDSPYEQYF. The CDR3, as DNA: TGTGCCAGTAGTAGCCGGGACAGCCCCTACGAGCAGTACTTC.